This is a list of T cell receptor beta chains from one sample in a study of T cell responses to AZD1222 COVID-19 vaccine. Using immunoSEQ multiplex PCR, the repertoire was profiled, and TCRdb retains in-frame clones only, with some absent. The sample includes around 130,000 clones, more than 80% seen only once; the top ten take over 5%. The material sequenced was peripheral blood, taken on day 0 of AZD1222 vaccination. Receptors were obtained from an adult in good health. The CDR3 runs from the conserved cysteine through the conserved F or W. D genes are given only for firm matches.

CDR3 protein | J gene | V gene | D gene
CASSTSQGTPNSPLHF | TRBJ1-6 | TRBV27 | TRBD1
CASSLAGSEKLFF | TRBJ1-4 | TRBV7-9 | .
CASSLNRIRNSPLHF | TRBJ1-6 | TRBV5-6 | .
CASSLAGTEKLFF | TRBJ1-4 | TRBV12-3/TRBV12-4 | .
CSVEQEINYGYTF | TRBJ1-2 | TRBV29-1 | .
CASSEHLLEPRPTDTQYF | TRBJ2-3 | TRBV6-4 | .
CASMGRSFYEQYF | TRBJ2-7 | TRBV2 | .
CASSLGQNYGYTF | TRBJ1-2 | TRBV7-8 | .
CASRETSGSIYNEQFF | TRBJ2-1 | TRBV6-1 | TRBD2
CASSQGSPNLGNQPQHF | TRBJ1-5 | TRBV3-1/TRBV3-2 | .
CASRDRDRNSNEQFF | TRBJ2-1 | TRBV6-5 | TRBD1
CASSQDSGRGKLASNQPQHF | TRBJ1-5 | TRBV3-1/TRBV3-2 | .
CASSQDWGNEKLFF | TRBJ1-4 | TRBV3-1/TRBV3-2 | .
CASSFTTGDRYEQYF | TRBJ2-7 | TRBV5-1 | TRBD1
CASSQPLRTGFSSGNTIYF | TRBJ1-3 | TRBV19 | TRBD1
CASGISPSYEQYF | TRBJ2-7 | TRBV12-5 | .
CASSTGINSPLHF | TRBJ1-6 | TRBV30 | .
CASSFQGNYGYTF | TRBJ1-2 | TRBV7-9 | .
CASSSTGVETQYF | TRBJ2-5 | TRBV27 | TRBD1
CASSISSEGYTF | TRBJ1-2 | TRBV6-5 | .
CASNPSDNTEAFF | TRBJ1-1 | TRBV5-1 | .
CAWSVPGTGGNQPQHF | TRBJ1-5 | TRBV30 | TRBD1
CASSLAVGQEAFF | TRBJ1-1 | TRBV5-6 | .
CASSIESKQFF | TRBJ2-1 | TRBV6-5 | .
CASSLARTGGSSPLHF | TRBJ1-6 | TRBV11-3 | TRBD1
CASSLTGREETQYF | TRBJ2-5 | TRBV5-5 | .
CASRDYGELFF | TRBJ2-2 | TRBV12-3/TRBV12-4 | .
CASSLDSSNQPQHF | TRBJ1-5 | TRBV11-2 | .
CAISGSFNSGANVLTF | TRBJ2-6 | TRBV10-3 | .
CASSLRGAADTQYF | TRBJ2-3 | TRBV5-6 | .
CASSLGLAGGIGGGNEQFF | TRBJ2-1 | TRBV7-8 | TRBD2
CASSAGGPRDTQYF | TRBJ2-3 | TRBV7-8 | TRBD2
CASGGQGYGYTF | TRBJ1-2 | TRBV6-5 | TRBD1
CASSLEGPLHF | TRBJ1-6 | TRBV5-1 | .
CASSVDVNQPQHF | TRBJ1-5 | TRBV9 | .
CASSPTRLDGGSEQFF | TRBJ2-1 | TRBV18 | .
CASSHDRELREAFF | TRBJ1-1 | TRBV5-1 | TRBD1
CAWSGQRSSGNTIYF | TRBJ1-3 | TRBV30 | .
CASNPNGVPNTEAFF | TRBJ1-1 | TRBV2 | .
CSVERLAGYEQYF | TRBJ2-7 | TRBV29-1 | TRBD2
CASSLNAHGPRTDTQYF | TRBJ2-3 | TRBV7-2 | .
CASSSHTGYGYTF | TRBJ1-2 | TRBV11-1 | .
CASSLEPGINQPQHF | TRBJ1-5 | TRBV7-6 | .
CASSVEGARGNEQFF | TRBJ2-1 | TRBV9 | .
CASSPPTPDSEQYF | TRBJ2-7 | TRBV5-6 | .
CASRGRSTYEQYF | TRBJ2-7 | TRBV7-9 | .
CASSSGPQGAGELFF | TRBJ2-2 | TRBV11-2 | TRBD1
CASGGTGSSYNEQFF | TRBJ2-1 | TRBV5-1 | TRBD1
CSVEKGANTEAFF | TRBJ1-1 | TRBV29-1 | TRBD1
CASSLGTWMGPYNEQFF | TRBJ2-1 | TRBV5-1 | .
CASSLGHSSSYNSPLHF | TRBJ1-6 | TRBV5-1 | .
CASSPQGATGELFF | TRBJ2-2 | TRBV7-3 | TRBD1
CASSQELAGAYEQYF | TRBJ2-7 | TRBV4-1 | TRBD2
CASSFSDSVYGYTF | TRBJ1-2 | TRBV7-2 | .
CASSQGDTQYF | TRBJ2-3 | TRBV25-1 | .